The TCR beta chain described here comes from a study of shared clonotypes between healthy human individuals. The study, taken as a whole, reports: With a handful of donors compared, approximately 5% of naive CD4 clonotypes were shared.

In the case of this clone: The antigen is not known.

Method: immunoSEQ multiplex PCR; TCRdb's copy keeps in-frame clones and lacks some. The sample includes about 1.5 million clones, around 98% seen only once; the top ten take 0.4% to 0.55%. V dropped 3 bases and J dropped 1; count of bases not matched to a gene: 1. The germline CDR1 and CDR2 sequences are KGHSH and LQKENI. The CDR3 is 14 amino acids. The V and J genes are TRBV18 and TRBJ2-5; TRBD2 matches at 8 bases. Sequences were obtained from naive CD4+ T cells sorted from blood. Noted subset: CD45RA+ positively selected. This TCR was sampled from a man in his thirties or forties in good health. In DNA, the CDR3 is TGTGCCAGCTCACCTAGCGGGATCCAAGAGACCCAGTACTTC. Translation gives CASSPSGIQETQYF.